What follows describes a single T cell receptor (beta chain). Germline V lookup: CDR1 SQVTM, CDR2 ANQGSEA. Trimming took off 1 base at V and 0 bases at J, with 13 bases between the two ends. The CDR3 extends over 16 amino acids. This sample is drawn from a study of T-cell reconstitution after alpha-beta-depleted transplantation in children. The library targeted TCRbeta and was prepared with unique molecular identifiers. One entry per CDR3 protein results from TCRdb running MiXCR on the PCR reads. The table records 500,000 or so distinct CDR3 sequences, about 31% of them present only once. This receptor was obtained from a human donor who donated a stem cell graft to a child with aplastic anemia. Sequencing used PBMCs from the stem cell graft donor, obtained from the stem cell graft. The chain has TRBV29-1 and TRBJ1-3, with a tentative D call TRBD1 (6 bases). Written as DNA, the CDR3 is TGCAGCGTTGAAGTCGGGGAGGACAGCTCTGGAAACACCATATATTTT. It yields the protein CSVEVGEDSSGNTIYF.